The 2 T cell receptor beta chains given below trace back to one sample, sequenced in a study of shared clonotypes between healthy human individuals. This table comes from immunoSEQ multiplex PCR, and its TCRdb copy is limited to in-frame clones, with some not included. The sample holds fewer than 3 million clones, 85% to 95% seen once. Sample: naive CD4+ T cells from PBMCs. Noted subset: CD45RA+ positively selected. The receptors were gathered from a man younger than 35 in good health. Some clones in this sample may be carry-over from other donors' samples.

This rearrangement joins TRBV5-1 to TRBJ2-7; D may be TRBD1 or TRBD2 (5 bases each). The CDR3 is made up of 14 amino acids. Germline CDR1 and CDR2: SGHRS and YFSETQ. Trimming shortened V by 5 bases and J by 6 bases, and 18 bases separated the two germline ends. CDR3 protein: CASSRGPRAPEQYF. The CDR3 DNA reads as TGCGCCAGCAGTCGGGGCCCGAGGGCGCCCGAGCAGTACTTC.

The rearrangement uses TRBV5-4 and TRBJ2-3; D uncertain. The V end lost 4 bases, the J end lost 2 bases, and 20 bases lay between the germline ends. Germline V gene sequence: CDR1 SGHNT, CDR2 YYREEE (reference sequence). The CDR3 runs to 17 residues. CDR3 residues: CASSGRFTLENTDTQYF. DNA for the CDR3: TGTGCCAGCAGCGGCCGGTTCACACTTGAAAACACAGATACGCAGTATTTT.